These 9 T cell receptor beta chains were sequenced from one sample in a study of blood T cell repertoires in COVID-19. Measured with immunoSEQ multiplex PCR; TCRdb has only the in-frame clones, and not every one. This repertoire shows 120,000 or so clones, about 89% found once; its top ten account for 25% to 35%. Sequences were obtained from peripheral blood. These receptors were collected from a woman in her 70s with acute or convalescent COVID-19.

This chain uses TRBV28 with TRBJ1-4; possibly TRBD1 for D (6 bases). Per the germline V gene, CDR1 is MDHEN and CDR2 is SYDVKM. This CDR3 comprises 15 residues. Trimming pared 2 bases from V and 7 bases from J, leaving 14 bases between. CDR3 residues: CASSLKRGLSEKLFF. The DNA of the CDR3 is TGTGCCAGCAGTTTAAAGAGGGGGTTGAGTGAAAAACTGTTTTTT.

The chain couples TRBV19 to TRBJ1-3; 7 positions agree with TRBD1. The germline gives CDR1 LNHDA, CDR2 SQIVND (reference sequence). The CDR3 covers 13 residues. Unmatched junction bases numbered 6, after V lost 6 bases and J lost 7 bases. CDR3 amino acids: CASRRGGVNTIYF. For the CDR3, the DNA is TGTGCCAGTAGGAGAGGGGGCGTGAACACCATATATTTT.

The chain has TRBV2 and TRBJ2-3, with 9 positions matching TRBD1. The CDR3 covers 13 residues. V gave up 11 bases and J gave up 2 bases; unmatched junction bases: 5. From germline, CDR1 is SNHLY and CDR2 FYNNEI. The CDR3 DNA reads TGTGCCGGACAGGGGACCTACACAGATACGCAGTATTTT. Encoded protein: CAGQGTYTDTQYF. Combining the CDR3 with reference TRBV2 and TRBJ2-3 gives the whole variable domain EPEVTQTPSHQVTQMGQEVILRCVPISNHLYFYWYRQILGQKVEFLVSFYNNEISEKSEIFDDQFSVERPDGSNFTLKIRSTKLEDSAMYFCAGQGTYTDTQYFGPGTRLTVL.

This chain joins TRBV19 and TRBJ1-4; unclear D gene. V gave up 4 bases and J gave up 5 bases, with 11 bases separating them. The CDR3 has 14 residues. Looked up from germline, CDR1 is LNHDA and CDR2 is SQIVND (reference sequence). The CDR3: CASSTYGNNEKLFF. CDR3 DNA: TGTGCCAGTAGTACGTACGGTAACAATGAAAAACTGTTTTTT.

The chain employs TRBV7-2 and TRBJ2-5; 11 bases are a match to TRBD2. This CDR3 spans 14 amino acids. Unmatched junction bases numbered 6, after V lost 1 base and J lost 11 bases. Per germline, CDR1 SGHTA and CDR2 FQGNSA. Written as DNA, the CDR3 is TGTGCCAGCAGCTTAGGACTAGCGGGGACCCGGCAGTACTTC. Translated: CASSLGLAGTRQYF.

V and J are TRBV30 and TRBJ1-6, with D unclear. Germline CDR1 is GTSNPN and CDR2 is SVGIG (reference sequence). V lost 0 bases and J lost 8, with 11 bases in between. This CDR3 spans 14 amino acids. Here the CDR3 DNA reads TGTGCCTGGAGTGTAACACCCATGGATTCACCCCTCCACTTT. This translates into CAWSVTPMDSPLHF.

The chain has TRBV5-1 and TRBJ1-2; 7 bases are a match to TRBD1. CDR1 is SGHRS and CDR2 is YFSETQ in the germline V gene. CDR3 length equals 18 residues. V lost 1 base, J lost 6 bases, and 18 bases stayed unmatched. The CDR3 DNA reads TGCGCCAGCAGCTTGCCTTCTGCCAGGCAACAGGGGAACGATGGCTACACCTTC. Its translation is CASSLPSARQQGNDGYTF. Using reference TRBV5-1 and TRBJ1-2 for the parts outside the CDR3, the full variable domain is KAGVTQTPRYLIKTRGQQVTLSCSPISGHRSVSWYQQTPGQGLQFLFEYFSETQRNKGNFPGRFSGRQFSNSRSEMNVSTLELGDSALYLCASSLPSARQQGNDGYTFGSGTRLTVV.

The chain is built from TRBV24-1 and TRBJ2-3, with 7 nucleotides matching TRBD2. J lost 2 bases, V lost 4 bases, and 5 bases had no gene match. CDR3 length equals 15 residues. Germline V gene sequence: CDR1 KGHDR, CDR2 SFDVKD. CDR3 amino acids: CATSELASPTDTQYF. The CDR3, as DNA: TGTGCCACCAGTGAACTAGCGAGCCCCACAGATACGCAGTATTTT.

In its sample, this clone was seen once. The genes are TRBV6-4 and TRBJ1-6; TRBD1 is a possible D gene (6 bases). Trimming left V 3 bases short and J 3 bases short, with 9 bases between. From germline, CDR1 is MRHNA and CDR2 SNTAGT. The CDR3 has 15 amino acids. CDR3 bases: TGTGCCAGCAGTGAACAGGGAATCTATAATTCACCCCTCCACTTT. Its translation: CASSEQGIYNSPLHF.